Below are 31 T cell receptor beta chains sequenced from a single sample in a study of T-cell memory formation after mild COVID-19. TCRdb ran MiXCR on the 5' RACE reads and lists one entry per CDR3 protein. This table has some 190,000 distinct CDR3 sequences, roughly 18% appearing once. Sequenced input: PBMCs or a T cell subset sorted from them (not recorded which). These receptors were obtained from an adult woman who had mild COVID-19 (a few samples of this study predate the infection). Cell type and time point are not known.

This clonotype came up a few times. V gene TRBV2 combines with J gene TRBJ2-6; D call uncertain. V was clipped by 5 bases and J by 4 bases, with 12 bases between them. The germline gives CDR1 SNHLY, CDR2 FYNNEI. The CDR3 consists of 15 residues. CDR3 nucleotide sequence: TGTGCCAGCAGTCGTCTGGGTCCCGGGGCCAACGTCCTGACTTTC. The encoded protein is CASSRLGPGANVLTF.

This chain's CDR3 is CSASLQVYEQYF. The DNA for the CDR3 is TGCAGTGCTAGCTTACAGGTCTACGAGCAGTACTTC. The V and J genes are TRBV20-1 and TRBJ2-7; perhaps TRBD1 as D (5 bases). In germline, CDR1 is DFQATT, CDR2 SNEGSKA (reference sequence). This CDR3 has 12 residues. The germline V and J ends were trimmed by 3 bases and 3 bases, with 9 bases remaining between them.

A few counts support this clonotype. CDR3 protein: CSASSRSTEQYF. CDR3 in DNA: TGCAGTGCTAGTAGCCGTTCCACCGAGCAGTACTTC. This sequence joins TRBV20-1 and TRBJ2-7; D call uncertain. Looked up from germline, CDR1 is DFQATT and CDR2 is SNEGSKA (reference sequence). The CDR3 consists of 12 residues. V was clipped by 3 bases and J by 6 bases, with 12 bases between them.

This clonotype was observed a handful of times. The chain has TRBV12-3 or TRBV12-4 and TRBJ2-2, with a tentative D call TRBD1 (9 bases). Deletions cut 5 bases from V and 4 bases from J, with 17 bases between. The CDR3 sequence is 16 residues long. CDR3 coding DNA: TGTGCCAGCAGTCCGGGGGGGACAGGGAGCACCGGGGAGCTGTTTTTT. It yields the protein CASSPGGTGSTGELFF.

The chain combines TRBV4-2 with TRBJ1-1; 7 bases align to TRBD1. The V gene's germline CDR1 is LGHNA and CDR2 YNFKEQ. With V trimmed by 2 bases and J by 1 base, 4 bases remained unmatched. The CDR3 has 15 amino acids. The CDR3 is CASSQMDRKNTEAFF. The CDR3, as DNA: TGTGCCAGCAGCCAAATGGACAGGAAGAACACTGAAGCTTTCTTT.

The chain links TRBV9 to TRBJ1-1; 7 bases map to TRBD1. J was trimmed by 10 bases and V by 3 bases; bases with no gene match: 12. CDR3 length: 14 amino acids. Germline CDR1 reads SGDLS; CDR2 reads YYNGEE. This CDR3 reads CASSARTGLDSAFF. CDR3 coding DNA: TGTGCCAGCAGCGCCCGGACAGGACTCGACTCAGCTTTCTTT.

This clonotype was seen only a few times. The chain has TRBV7-2 and TRBJ1-4, with D possibly being TRBD1 (6 bases). Per germline, CDR1 SGHTA and CDR2 FQGNSA. Trimming pared 3 bases from V and 3 bases from J, leaving 11 bases between. This CDR3 is built from 15 residues. CDR3 coding DNA: TGTGCCAGCAGCTTCGGGGGGCTGGCTAATGAAAAACTGTTTTTT. It yields the protein CASSFGGLANEKLFF.

The chain joins TRBV4-1 to TRBJ1-6; D remains ambiguous. Trimming stripped 0 bases from V and 9 bases from J, with 6 bases between. CDR3 length: 13 residues. Germline V gene data show CDR1 as MGHRA and CDR2 as YSYEKL. CDR3 sequence reads: CASSQESSSPLHF. Written as DNA, the CDR3 is TGCGCCAGCAGCCAAGAATCGAGTTCACCCCTCCACTTT.

The rearrangement joins TRBV7-2 to TRBJ2-4, with D possibly being TRBD1 (7 bases). Germline values: CDR1 SGHTA, CDR2 FQGNSA. The length of the CDR3 is 14 residues. The ends were cut back, 5 bases at V and 11 bases at J, with 19 bases in the middle. DNA for the CDR3: TGTGCCAGCAGCCAAAGGGCGGGACAGACCGTTCAGTACTTC. Its translation is CASSQRAGQTVQYF.

The chain combines TRBV27 with TRBJ1-1; D uncertain. Germline V gene sequence: CDR1 MNHEY, CDR2 SMNVEV (reference sequence). Deletions cut 2 bases from V and 4 bases from J, with 14 bases between. The CDR3 is made up of 15 amino acids. CDR3 in DNA: TGTGCCAGCAGTTTAGGAGGGTCGGTTCGCACTGAAGCTTTCTTT. Protein: CASSLGGSVRTEAFF.

This clonotype was counted at least ten times. The rearrangement uses TRBV5-6 and TRBJ1-1; D gene ambiguous. V was pared by 3 bases and J by 1 base, with 25 bases between. Germline lookup yields CDR1 SGHDT and CDR2 YYEEEE. This CDR3 comprises 19 residues. The CDR3 reads CASSSLGPESYKWNTEAFF. CDR3 nucleotide sequence: TGTGCCAGCAGCTCGCTCGGTCCCGAATCTTATAAATGGAACACTGAAGCTTTCTTT. Full variable domain (rest looked up from reference TRBV5-6 and TRBJ1-1): DAGVTQSPTHLIKTRGQQVTLRCSPKSGHDTVSWYQQALGQGPQFIFQYYEEEERQRGNFPDRFSGHQFPNYSSELNVNALLLGDSALYLCASSSLGPESYKWNTEAFFGQGTRLTVV.

This clonotype showed up just a few times. J is TRBJ1-4 and V is TRBV3-1, with a tentative D call TRBD1 (5 bases). V was shortened by 1 base and J by 12 bases, with 12 bases between the two germline ends. Germline V gene sequence: CDR1 LGHDT, CDR2 YNNKEL (reference sequence). This CDR3 region has 13 residues. The CDR3 DNA is TGTGCCAGCAGCCAAGGACAGACCCCAGAACTGTTTTTT. It encodes CASSQGQTPELFF.

This chain uses TRBV4-2 with TRBJ1-6; no clear D gene. CDR1 is LGHNA and CDR2 is YNFKEQ in the germline V gene. This CDR3 has 16 amino acids. The V gene lost 0 bases and the J gene lost 5 bases, with 11 bases spanning the gap. The CDR3 reads CASSQDGVANNSPLHF. Written as DNA, the CDR3 is TGTGCCAGCAGCCAAGATGGGGTAGCTAATAATTCACCCCTCCACTTT.

This clonotype appeared a few times. The chain recombines TRBV7-2 with TRBJ2-3, with 11 bases fitting TRBD2. Germline lookup yields CDR1 SGHTA and CDR2 FQGNSA. V gave up 3 bases and J gave up 3 bases; unmatched junction bases: 5. This CDR3 spans 16 amino acids. This chain's CDR3 is CASSFYTSGSTDTQYF. DNA of the CDR3: TGTGCCAGCAGCTTTTACACTAGCGGGAGTACAGATACGCAGTATTTT.

The gene calls are TRBV12-3 or TRBV12-4 and TRBJ1-2; a possible D gene is TRBD1 (5 bases). The CDR3 sequence is 14 residues long. Trimming removed 3 bases at V and 1 base at J, with 9 bases between. The CDR3 region is CASSLRGVNYGYTF. The CDR3, as DNA: TGTGCCAGCAGTTTGCGAGGGGTTAACTATGGCTACACCTTC.

This clonotype was counted at least ten times. The chain combines TRBV29-1 with TRBJ1-2; the match to TRBD1 covers 10 bases. Germline V gives CDR1 SQVTM, CDR2 ANQGSEA. V was pared by 3 bases and J by 7 bases, with 2 bases of the junction left unmatched. The CDR3 is made up of 12 amino acids. This chain's CDR3 is CSVETGGSGYTF. Here the CDR3 DNA reads TGCAGCGTTGAGACAGGGGGCAGTGGCTACACCTTC.

This clonotype was detected a few times. The gene calls are TRBV5-1 and TRBJ1-2; D unresolved. The CDR3 consists of 13 residues. Trimming left V 0 bases short and J 8 bases short, with 11 bases between. Germline-derived CDR1 and CDR2 are SGHRS and YFSETQ. For the CDR3, the DNA is TGCGCCAGCAGCTTGGCAATGGAGGGAGGCTACACCTTC. Translation: CASSLAMEGGYTF.

This clonotype was seen a handful of times. The chain carries TRBV12-3 or TRBV12-4 and TRBJ2-1, with D unresolved. The CDR3 runs to 15 residues. Trimming took 1 base from V and 5 from J, leaving 12 bases between them. As DNA, the CDR3 is TGTGCCAGCAGTTTAGATGCGAGTTTCCACAATGAGCAGTTCTTC. It is translated as CASSLDASFHNEQFF.

This clonotype was observed a handful of times. V usage is TRBV5-1 and J usage is TRBJ1-2; 8 bases agree with TRBD1. The CDR3 consists of 15 residues. V was clipped by 4 bases and J by 2 bases; unmatched bases: 7. Germline V gives CDR1 SGHRS, CDR2 YFSETQ. The CDR3 DNA reads TGCGCCAGCAGCCCGGGACAGGCTTCAAACTATGGCTACACCTTC. Amino acids: CASSPGQASNYGYTF.

The chain employs TRBV2 and TRBJ1-1; tentative D call: TRBD1 (5 bases). The V gene's germline CDR1 is SNHLY and CDR2 FYNNEI. The CDR3 spans 14 residues. V lost 7 bases and J lost 6, with 18 bases in between. CDR3 region: CASTLRRGEAEAFF. The CDR3 nucleotides are TGTGCCAGCACCCTTAGGAGGGGCGAAGCTGAAGCTTTCTTT.

This sequence joins TRBV6-2 or TRBV6-3 and TRBJ1-5, with D possibly being TRBD1 (5 bases). V lost 6 bases, J lost 2 bases, and 14 bases lay in between. In germline, CDR1 is MNHEY, CDR2 SVGEGT. This CDR3 comprises 15 residues. CDR3 region: CASSSPGTGNQPQHF. CDR3 sequence (DNA): TGTGCCAGCAGCTCCCCTGGGACGGGCAATCAGCCCCAGCATTTT.

In this sample, this clonotype turned up many times. This chain uses TRBV3-1 with TRBJ2-7; 8 bases line up with TRBD2. Germline CDR1 and CDR2: LGHDT and YNNKEL (reference sequence). V trimming: 3 bases; J trimming: 7 bases; junction bases outside the gene matches: 8. The CDR3 has 14 amino acids. In DNA form, the CDR3 reads TGTGCCAGCAGCCAGAGAGCGGGAGCGGAGGAGCAGTACTTC. This sequence encodes CASSQRAGAEEQYF.

This clonotype was found a few times. The chain carries TRBV12-3 or TRBV12-4 and TRBJ2-3; maybe TRBD1 (8 bases). Trimming stripped 6 bases from V and 0 bases from J, with 16 bases between. The CDR3 loop spans 16 amino acids. In DNA, the CDR3 is TGTGCCAGCAGCTTCACAGGGGGGGCTAGCACAGATACGCAGTATTTT. Translating gives CASSFTGGASTDTQYF.

The gene calls are TRBV27 and TRBJ1-6; 9 nucleotides agree with TRBD1. This CDR3 is 18 amino acids long. Germline V gives CDR1 MNHEY, CDR2 SMNVEV (reference sequence). The junction had 9 bases not matched to a gene; V was cut back by 3 bases and J by 3 bases. The CDR3 sequence is CASSFRQQGAFYNSPLHF. The CDR3 nucleotides are TGTGCCAGCAGTTTCCGTCAACAGGGGGCTTTCTATAATTCACCCCTCCACTTT.

The CDR3 here is CAISDWNTEAFF. CDR3 sequence (DNA): TGTGCCATCAGTGATTGGAACACTGAAGCTTTCTTT. The chain links TRBV10-3 to TRBJ1-1; no firm D call. With 3 bases removed from V and 1 base from J, the gap between germline ends came to 3 bases. The CDR3 sequence is 12 residues long. Germline-derived CDR1 and CDR2 are ENHRY and SYGVKD.

The V call is TRBV9, the J call TRBJ2-7; 11 bases are shared with TRBD2. The CDR3 has 16 residues. V trimming: 3 bases; J trimming: 4 bases; junction bases outside the gene matches: 9. The V gene's germline CDR1 is SGDLS and CDR2 YYNGEE. CDR3 nucleotide sequence: TGTGCCAGCAGCGCCGGGCTAGCGGGAGGACCTTACGAGCAGTACTTC. Protein: CASSAGLAGGPYEQYF.

This rearrangement joins TRBV6-2 or TRBV6-3 to TRBJ1-5; D may be TRBD1 (5 bases). The CDR3 runs to 14 residues. Germline V gene lookup returns CDR1 MNHEY and CDR2 SVGEGT. V shed 5 bases and J shed 9 bases, with 17 bases lying between them. The CDR3: CASSPHRFESPQHF. The CDR3, as DNA: TGTGCCAGCAGTCCCCACAGGTTCGAATCGCCCCAGCATTTT.

In its sample, this clonotype was seen a few times. The CDR3 is CASSWGSSGGAPDTQYF. The CDR3 DNA is TGCGCCAGCAGCTGGGGCTCTAGCGGGGGGGCCCCAGATACGCAGTATTTT. The rearrangement links TRBV5-1 to TRBJ2-3, with 12 bases identical to TRBD2. The length of the CDR3 is 17 residues. The junction had 9 bases not matched to a gene; V was cut back by 3 bases and J by 4 bases. CDR1 SGHRS and CDR2 YFSETQ come from the germline V gene.

This chain joins TRBV6-5 and TRBJ2-2, with a possible D match to TRBD1 (6 bases). Looked up from germline, CDR1 is MNHEY and CDR2 is SVGAGI. V dropped 5 bases and J dropped 5 bases, with 18 bases sitting between them. The CDR3 has 16 amino acids. This CDR3 reads CASSSSLGARTGELFF. The CDR3, as DNA: TGTGCCAGCAGTAGCTCTTTGGGGGCTCGGACCGGGGAGCTGTTTTTT.

V is TRBV5-5 and J is TRBJ2-7; tentatively, D is TRBD2 (5 bases). Trimming left V 3 bases short and J 0 bases short, with 16 bases between. CDR1 and CDR2 from the germline V gene are SGHKS and YYEKEE (reference sequence). The CDR3 is 16 residues long. The CDR3 DNA is TGTGCCAGCAGCTCGAACGGGGTGATGAGCTCCTACGAGCAGTACTTC. It translates to CASSSNGVMSSYEQYF.

This chain links TRBV11-2 with TRBJ2-4; TRBD1 aligns across 9 bases. The junction had 3 bases not matched to a gene; V was cut back by 1 base and J by 5 bases. The CDR3 runs 15 residues. Germline assignment: CDR1 SGHAT and CDR2 FQNNGV. CDR3 protein: CASSLGWDRENIQYF. CDR3 DNA sequence: TGTGCCAGCAGCTTAGGATGGGACAGGGAAAACATTCAGTACTTC.